These 23 T cell receptor beta chains came from one sample sequenced in a study of blood T cell repertoires in COVID-19 (dated by TCRdb to about 2020). The library was prepared using the immunoSEQ multiplex PCR assay. The table comes from immuneACCESS by way of TCRdb, which keeps in-frame sequences with V and J called. Part of the clones is missing from these tables; in studies checked, under half for an unresolved V gene and the rest for unknown reasons. Present in this sample are about 280,000 clones, 88% of which were seen just once. 9% to 9.5% of the sample is in the top ten clones. The specimen was peripheral blood. These receptors were obtained from a man aged 18 to 29 with active or convalescent COVID-19.

The genes are TRBV5-1 and TRBJ1-1, with D uncertain. Germline V CDR1 and CDR2: SGHRS, YFSETQ. The CDR3 totals 18 residues. V was clipped by 4 bases and J by 1 base, with 23 bases between them. The CDR3 sequence is CASSPEGAELGRNTEAFF. CDR3 nucleotide sequence: TGCGCCAGCAGCCCAGAAGGCGCGGAACTCGGTAGGAACACTGAAGCTTTCTTT.

This chain connects TRBV27 to TRBJ1-2; D possibly corresponds to TRBD1 (5 bases). The CDR3 loop spans 13 amino acids. Germline assignment: CDR1 MNHEY and CDR2 SMNVEV (reference sequence). The ends were cut back, 2 bases at V and 4 bases at J, with 8 bases in the middle. CDR3 region: CASSLRGLYGYTF. CDR3 sequence (DNA): TGTGCCAGCAGTTTAAGGGGCCTCTATGGCTACACCTTC.

The chain has TRBV18 and TRBJ2-4, with 8 positions matching TRBD2. Germline CDR1 KGHSH, CDR2 LQKENI. Germline trimming cut 6 bases from V and 6 bases from J; bases unmatched to any gene: 13. CDR3 size: 16 residues. CDR3 coding DNA: TGTGCCAGCTCTCCCAGGGGAGCGGGGGACTTAAACATTCAGTACTTC. It codes for CASSPRGAGDLNIQYF.

This clone appeared once. The chain joins TRBV25-1 to TRBJ1-6; no clear D. Germline lookup yields CDR1 MGHDK and CDR2 SYGVNS. The V end was cut by 8 bases, the J end by 7 bases, with 12 bases between. CDR3 size: 13 residues. The CDR3 protein is CASSRTENSPLHF. As DNA, the CDR3 is TGTGCCAGCTCCCGAACTGAGAATTCACCCCTCCACTTT.

The chain recombines TRBV12-3 or TRBV12-4 with TRBJ1-1; TRBD1 aligns across 7 bases. The CDR3 contains 11 residues. V was clipped by 6 bases and J by 13 bases; unmatched bases: 8. CDR3 sequence reads: CASRHGTEGFF. The CDR3 DNA follows: TGTGCCAGCAGACACGGGACAGAGGGTTTCTTT.

This chain uses TRBV6-5 with TRBJ1-1; a weak D match, TRBD1 (5 bases). Germline assignment: CDR1 MNHEY and CDR2 SVGAGI. V was trimmed by 11 bases and J by 4 bases, leaving 23 bases between them. There are 15 residues in the CDR3. The CDR3 coding sequence is TGTGCCGCCTCCATCGATATGTATAGGGGCACTGAAGCTTTCTTT. Translated, it gives CAASIDMYRGTEAFF.

The V call is TRBV3-1 (or the pseudogene TRBV3-2), the J call TRBJ1-4; possibly TRBD1 for D (5 bases). Trimming removed 0 bases at V and 0 bases at J, with 17 bases between. The length of the CDR3 is 19 residues. Germline V gene data show CDR1 as LGHDT and CDR2 as YNNKEL (reference sequence). The CDR3 DNA is TGTGCCAGCAGCCAAGATAGGGCCAGGGCAACAGCAACTAATGAAAAACTGTTTTTT. Translated: CASSQDRARATATNEKLFF.

This CDR3 reads CASSFKGTNEKLFF. DNA of the CDR3: TGTGCCAGCAGCTTTAAGGGGACTAATGAAAAACTGTTTTTT. The chain recombines TRBV7-2 with TRBJ1-4; perhaps TRBD1 as D (5 bases). V gave up 3 bases and J gave up 2 bases, with 7 bases separating them. The CDR3 has 14 residues. Germline CDR1 reads SGHTA; CDR2 reads FQGNSA.

The chain joins TRBV19 to TRBJ1-1, with TRBD1 matching over 7 bases. The CDR3 extends over 20 amino acids. V shed 1 base and J 0 bases; nucleotides not matched to a gene: 17. Germline loops: CDR1 LNHDA, CDR2 SQIVND (reference sequence). The CDR3 bases are TGTGCCAGTAGTATAGTCGGGGGACAGATCCTGTACACAATGAACACTGAAGCTTTCTTT. This translates into CASSIVGGQILYTMNTEAFF.

The chain is built from TRBV6-5 and TRBJ1-2; weak D call: TRBD1 (6 bases). The germline CDR1 and CDR2 sequences are MNHEY and SVGAGI. There are 13 residues in the CDR3. V was shortened by 6 bases and J by 2 bases, with 10 bases between the two germline ends. The CDR3 region is CASRYQGNYGYTF. DNA of the CDR3: TGTGCCAGCAGGTATCAGGGGAACTATGGCTACACCTTC.

V gene TRBV29-1 combines with J gene TRBJ1-1; tentative D call: TRBD1 (5 bases). V lost 6 bases and J 5 bases, leaving 16 bases between the germline ends. This CDR3 is built from 13 residues. Germline V gene lookup returns CDR1 SQVTM and CDR2 ANQGSEA. DNA for the CDR3: TGCAGCGTCAGACAGAGACTTAGTACTGAAGCTTTCTTT. The encoded protein is CSVRQRLSTEAFF.

The chain joins TRBV6-2 or TRBV6-3 to TRBJ1-5; a possible D gene is TRBD1 (6 bases). V lost 2 bases to trimming and J lost 9 bases, with 23 bases between them. The CDR3 is 17 residues long. Per the germline V gene, CDR1 is MNHEY and CDR2 is SVGEGT. For the CDR3, the DNA is TGTGCCAGCAGTTACGGGCCCCGGGGGGCGCCCACGTGGCCCCAGCATTTT. This gives the protein CASSYGPRGAPTWPQHF.

The chain is built from TRBV18 and TRBJ2-1; 11 bases fit TRBD2. The CDR3 consists of 16 residues. Germline loops: CDR1 KGHSH, CDR2 LQKENI. With 0 bases clipped from V and 7 bases from J, the junction kept 5 bases outside the gene matches. The CDR3 nucleotides are TGTGCCAGCTCACCACCGGCTAGCGGGGGGAGAAATGAGCAGTTCTTC. It yields the protein CASSPPASGGRNEQFF.

The chain uses TRBV6-1 and TRBJ2-3; TRBD2 matches 11 bases. This CDR3 spans 17 amino acids. Germline values: CDR1 MNHNS, CDR2 SASEGT. V lost 1 base, J lost 5 bases, and 8 bases stayed unmatched. DNA for the CDR3: TGTGCCAGCAGTGAAGTATTAGCGGGGGGGAATTTAGATACGCAGTATTTT. Protein sequence: CASSEVLAGGNLDTQYF.

This sequence joins TRBV5-1 and TRBJ2-5; weak D call: TRBD2 (7 bases). The germline V gene encodes CDR1 SGHRS and CDR2 YFSETQ. Trimming removed 3 bases at V and 1 base at J, with 16 bases between. The CDR3 sequence is 16 residues long. The CDR3 reads CASSSPPGGPQETQYF. CDR3 DNA sequence: TGCGCCAGCAGCTCGCCCCCCGGGGGGCCCCAAGAGACCCAGTACTTC. Combining the CDR3 with reference TRBV5-1 and TRBJ2-5 gives the whole variable domain KAGVTQTPRYLIKTRGQQVTLSCSPISGHRSVSWYQQTPGQGLQFLFEYFSETQRNKGNFPGRFSGRQFSNSRSEMNVSTLELGDSALYLCASSSPPGGPQETQYFGPGTRLLVL.

This chain uses TRBV4-3 with TRBJ2-2, with D perhaps TRBD1 (6 bases). The CDR3 consists of 12 residues. The V and J ends lost 6 bases and 11 bases respectively, with 13 bases between them. The germline V gene has CDR1 LGHNA and CDR2 YSLEER. The CDR3 reads CASSPEGDELFF. In nucleotides, the CDR3 is TGCGCCAGCAGTCCCGAGGGGGATGAGCTGTTTTTT.

This clone was seen once. This chain uses TRBV4-1 with TRBJ2-6; 7 nucleotides align to TRBD2. The V and J ends lost 3 bases and 0 bases, in that order; junction bases with no gene match: 5. The CDR3 sequence is 17 residues long. Germline values: CDR1 MGHRA, CDR2 YSYEKL. Here the CDR3 DNA reads TGCGCCAGCAGCCAGGGCGGGGGTTACTCTGGGGCCAACGTCCTGACTTTC. Amino acids: CASSQGGGYSGANVLTF.

This rearrangement joins TRBV4-3 to TRBJ1-6; 8 bases match TRBD1. The CDR3 runs to 16 residues. CDR1 and CDR2 from the germline V gene are LGHNA and YSLEER. V gave up 0 bases and J gave up 9 bases; unmatched junction bases: 7. The DNA of the CDR3 is TGCGCCAGCAGCCAAGATTCTCACAGGGGGGGTTCACCCCTCCACTTT. Translation: CASSQDSHRGGSPLHF.

CDR3 DNA: TGTGCCAGCACTCTGGACCCTCTTAAGGGGGCTTTCTTT. It specifies CASTLDPLKGAFF. The V gene is TRBV6-6, the J gene TRBJ1-1, with D possibly matching TRBD1 (5 bases). Germline V CDR1 and CDR2: MNHNY, SVGAGI (reference sequence). The CDR3 totals 13 residues. Trimming took off 7 bases at V and 11 bases at J, with 20 bases between the two ends.

The rearrangement uses TRBV7-9 and TRBJ2-1, with 8 bases lining up with TRBD2. The V and J ends lost 9 bases and 9 bases, in that order; junction bases with no gene match: 4. This CDR3 comprises 11 residues. Germline CDR1 and CDR2: SEHNR and FQNEAQ (reference sequence). CDR3 in amino acids: CASRGGTEQFF. The DNA for the CDR3 is TGTGCCAGTCGGGGGGGAACTGAGCAGTTCTTC.

The chain links TRBV24-1 to TRBJ1-1; possibly TRBD1 for D (6 bases). This CDR3 has 16 residues. V lost 3 bases and J 4 bases, leaving 17 bases between the germline ends. Germline loops: CDR1 KGHDR, CDR2 SFDVKD. CDR3: CATSDTRARGGTEAFF. As DNA, the CDR3 is TGTGCCACCAGTGATACACGGGCCCGAGGGGGCACTGAAGCTTTCTTT.

Many counts were recorded for this clone. The rearrangement uses TRBV9 and TRBJ2-3; TRBD2 matches 8 bases. CDR3 size: 16 residues. Trimming cost V 0 bases and J 4 bases; bases outside gene matches: 7. CDR1 is SGDLS, CDR2 YYNGEE, per germline. The CDR3 coding sequence is TGTGCCAGCAGCGTAGTATCAGACGGGGGGGCAGATACGCAGTATTTT. Translating gives CASSVVSDGGADTQYF.

This clone came up a few times. V gene TRBV7-2 combines with J gene TRBJ2-5, with 7 bases lining up with TRBD1. Germline CDR1 and CDR2: SGHTA and FQGNSA. The V segment lost 3 bases and the J segment 4 bases; nucleotides outside the gene matches: 2. This CDR3 is 13 amino acids long. CDR3 sequence: CASSFPGGETQYF. CDR3 nucleotide sequence: TGTGCCAGCAGCTTCCCAGGGGGAGAGACCCAGTACTTC.